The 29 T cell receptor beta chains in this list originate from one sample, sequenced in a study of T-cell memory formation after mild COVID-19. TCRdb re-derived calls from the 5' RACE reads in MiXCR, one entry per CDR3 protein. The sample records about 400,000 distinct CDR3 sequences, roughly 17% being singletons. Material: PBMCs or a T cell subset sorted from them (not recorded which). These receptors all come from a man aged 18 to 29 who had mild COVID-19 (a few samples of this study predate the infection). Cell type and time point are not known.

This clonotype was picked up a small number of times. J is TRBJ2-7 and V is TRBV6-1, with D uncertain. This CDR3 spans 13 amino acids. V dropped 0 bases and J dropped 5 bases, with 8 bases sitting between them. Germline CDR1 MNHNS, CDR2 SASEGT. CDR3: CASSEAASNEQYV. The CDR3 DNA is TGTGCCAGCAGTGAAGCGGCGTCCAACGAGCAGTACGTC.

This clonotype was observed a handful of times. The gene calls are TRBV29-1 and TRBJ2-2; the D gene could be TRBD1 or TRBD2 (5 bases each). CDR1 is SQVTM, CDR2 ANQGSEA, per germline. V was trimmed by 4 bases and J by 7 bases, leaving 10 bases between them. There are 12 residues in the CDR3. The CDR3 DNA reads TGCAGCGTTGGAGGGGTCGGCGGGGAGCTGTTTTTT. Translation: CSVGGVGGELFF.

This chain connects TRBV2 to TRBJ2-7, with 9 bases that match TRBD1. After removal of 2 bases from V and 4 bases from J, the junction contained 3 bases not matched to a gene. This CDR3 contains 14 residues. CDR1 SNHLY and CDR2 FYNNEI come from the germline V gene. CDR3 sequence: CASSEQGQGYEQYF. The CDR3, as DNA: TGTGCCAGCAGTGAACAGGGACAGGGTTACGAGCAGTACTTC.

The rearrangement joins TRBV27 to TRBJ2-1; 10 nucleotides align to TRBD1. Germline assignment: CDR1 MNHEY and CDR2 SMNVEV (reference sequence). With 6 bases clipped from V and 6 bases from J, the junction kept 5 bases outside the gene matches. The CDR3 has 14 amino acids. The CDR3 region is CASSPGTGANEQFF. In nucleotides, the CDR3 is TGTGCCAGCAGCCCCGGGACAGGGGCCAATGAGCAGTTCTTC.

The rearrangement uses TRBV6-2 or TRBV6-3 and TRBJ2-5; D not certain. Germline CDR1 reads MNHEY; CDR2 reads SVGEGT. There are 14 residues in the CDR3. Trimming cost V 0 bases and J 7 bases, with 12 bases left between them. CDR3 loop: CASSYSYSMWTQYF. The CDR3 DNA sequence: TGTGCCAGCAGTTACTCGTATTCCATGTGGACCCAGTACTTC.

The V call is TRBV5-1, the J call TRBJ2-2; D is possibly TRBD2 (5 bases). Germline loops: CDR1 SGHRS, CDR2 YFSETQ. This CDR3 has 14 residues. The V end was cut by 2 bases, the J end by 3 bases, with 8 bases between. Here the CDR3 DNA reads TGCGCCAGCAGCTTAGCAGCGGACACCGGGGAGCTGTTTTTT. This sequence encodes CASSLAADTGELFF.

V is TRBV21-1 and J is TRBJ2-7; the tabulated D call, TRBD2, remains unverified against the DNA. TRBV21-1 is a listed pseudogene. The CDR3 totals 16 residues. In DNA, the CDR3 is TGTGCCAGCAGCAAATTCGCTAGCGGGTTATCCTACGAGCAGTACGTC. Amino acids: CASSKFASGLSYEQYV.

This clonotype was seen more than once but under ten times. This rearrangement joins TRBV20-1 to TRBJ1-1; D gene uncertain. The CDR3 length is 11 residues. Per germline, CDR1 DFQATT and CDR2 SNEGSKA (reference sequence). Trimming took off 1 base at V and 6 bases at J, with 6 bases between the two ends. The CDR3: CSARGPSEAFF. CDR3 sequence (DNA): TGCAGTGCTAGAGGGCCTTCTGAAGCTTTCTTT.

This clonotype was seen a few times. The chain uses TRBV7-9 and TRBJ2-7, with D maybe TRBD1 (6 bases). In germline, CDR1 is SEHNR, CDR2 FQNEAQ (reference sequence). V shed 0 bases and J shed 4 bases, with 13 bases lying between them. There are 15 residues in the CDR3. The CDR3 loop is CASSLAPRGRYEQYF. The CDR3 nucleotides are TGTGCCAGCAGCTTAGCCCCGAGGGGGAGATACGAGCAGTACTTC.

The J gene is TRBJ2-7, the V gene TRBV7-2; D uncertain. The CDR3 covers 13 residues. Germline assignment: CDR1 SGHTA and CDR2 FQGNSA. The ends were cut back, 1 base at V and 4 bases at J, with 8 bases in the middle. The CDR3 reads CASSLGAYYEQYV. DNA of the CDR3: TGTGCCAGCAGCTTAGGAGCGTATTACGAGCAGTACGTC.

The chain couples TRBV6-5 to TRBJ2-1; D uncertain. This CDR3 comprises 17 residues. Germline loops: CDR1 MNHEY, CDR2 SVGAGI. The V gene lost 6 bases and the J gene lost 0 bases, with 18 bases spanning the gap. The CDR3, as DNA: TGTGCCAGCAGCCGACACCCAGTCCGGAGCTCCTACAATGAGCAGTTCTTC. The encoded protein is CASSRHPVRSSYNEQFF.

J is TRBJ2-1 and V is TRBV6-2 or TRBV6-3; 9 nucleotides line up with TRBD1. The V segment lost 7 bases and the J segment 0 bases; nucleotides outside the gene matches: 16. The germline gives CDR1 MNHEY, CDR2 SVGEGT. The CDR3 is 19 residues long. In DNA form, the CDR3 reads TGTGCCAGCACCCGGGGACAGGGTCGGGGGTCCTTCTCCTACAATGAGCAGTTCTTC. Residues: CASTRGQGRGSFSYNEQFF.

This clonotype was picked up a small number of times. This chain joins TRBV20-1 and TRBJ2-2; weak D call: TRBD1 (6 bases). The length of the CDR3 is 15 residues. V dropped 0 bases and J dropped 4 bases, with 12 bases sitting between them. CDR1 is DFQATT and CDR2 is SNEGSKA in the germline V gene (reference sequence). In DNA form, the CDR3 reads TGCAGTGCTAGAGATCCAGGGGATGGCACCGGGGAGCTGTTTTTT. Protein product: CSARDPGDGTGELFF.

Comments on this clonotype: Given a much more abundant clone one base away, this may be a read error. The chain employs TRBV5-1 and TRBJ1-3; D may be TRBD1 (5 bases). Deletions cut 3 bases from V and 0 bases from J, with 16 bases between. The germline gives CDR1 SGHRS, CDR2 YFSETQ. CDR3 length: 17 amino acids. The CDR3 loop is CASSWGGIPDSGNTIYF. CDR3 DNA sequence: TGCGCCAGCAGCTGGGGGGGTATACCTGACTCTGGAAACACCATATATTTT.

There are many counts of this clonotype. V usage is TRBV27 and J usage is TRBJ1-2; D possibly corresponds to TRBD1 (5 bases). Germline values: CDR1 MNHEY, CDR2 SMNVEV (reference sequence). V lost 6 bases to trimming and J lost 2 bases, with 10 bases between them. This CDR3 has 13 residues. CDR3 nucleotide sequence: TGTGCCAGCAGCTTTGGGGGGAACTATGGCTACACCTTC. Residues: CASSFGGNYGYTF.

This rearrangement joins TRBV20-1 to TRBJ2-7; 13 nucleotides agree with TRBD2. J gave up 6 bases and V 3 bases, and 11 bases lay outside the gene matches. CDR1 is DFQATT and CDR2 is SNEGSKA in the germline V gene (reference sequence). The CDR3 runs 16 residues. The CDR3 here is CSARPGTSGEWAEQYV. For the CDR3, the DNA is TGCAGTGCTAGGCCCGGGACTAGCGGGGAATGGGCCGAGCAGTACGTC.

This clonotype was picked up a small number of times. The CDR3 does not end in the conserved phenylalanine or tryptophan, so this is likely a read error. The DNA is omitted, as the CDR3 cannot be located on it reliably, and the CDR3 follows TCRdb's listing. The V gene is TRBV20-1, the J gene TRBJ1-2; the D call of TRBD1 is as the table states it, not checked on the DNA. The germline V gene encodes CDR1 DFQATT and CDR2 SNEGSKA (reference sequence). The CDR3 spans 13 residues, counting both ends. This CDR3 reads CSARAPSVGAVEL.

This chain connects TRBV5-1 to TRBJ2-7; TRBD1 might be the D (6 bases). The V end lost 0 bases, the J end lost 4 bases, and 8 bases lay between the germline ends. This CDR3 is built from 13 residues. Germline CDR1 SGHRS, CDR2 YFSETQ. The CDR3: CASSLETGYEQYV. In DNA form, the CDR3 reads TGCGCCAGCAGCTTGGAAACAGGGTACGAGCAGTACGTC.

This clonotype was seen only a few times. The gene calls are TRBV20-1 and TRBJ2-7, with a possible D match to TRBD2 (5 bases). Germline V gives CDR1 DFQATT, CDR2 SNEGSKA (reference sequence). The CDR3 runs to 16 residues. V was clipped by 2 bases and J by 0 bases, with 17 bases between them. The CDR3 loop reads CSARPARRVCSYEQYV. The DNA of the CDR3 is TGCAGTGCTAGACCCGCGAGGCGGGTATGCTCCTACGAGCAGTACGTC.

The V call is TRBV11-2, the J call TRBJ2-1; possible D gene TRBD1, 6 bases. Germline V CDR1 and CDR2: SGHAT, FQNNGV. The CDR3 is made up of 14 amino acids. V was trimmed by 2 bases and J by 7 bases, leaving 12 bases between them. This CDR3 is CASSLWSGANEQFF. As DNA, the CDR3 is TGTGCCAGCAGCTTATGGTCAGGGGCAAATGAGCAGTTCTTC.

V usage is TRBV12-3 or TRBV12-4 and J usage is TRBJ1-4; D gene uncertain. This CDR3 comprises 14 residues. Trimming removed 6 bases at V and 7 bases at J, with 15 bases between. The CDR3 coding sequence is TGTGCCAGCAGACTACGGGAGACCGTTGAAAAACTGTTTTTT. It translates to CASRLRETVEKLFF.

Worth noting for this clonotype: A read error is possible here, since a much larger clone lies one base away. The CDR3: CASSPGTGGPDTQYF. In nucleotides, the CDR3 is TGTGCCAGCAGCCCCGGGACAGGGGGCCCAGATACGCAGTATTTT. The chain couples TRBV7-3 to TRBJ2-3, with TRBD1 identical over 12 bases. The length of the CDR3 is 15 residues. Losses at the gene ends were 5 bases for V and 4 bases for J; bases not matched to a gene: 4. CDR1 and CDR2 (germline): SGHTA, FQGTGA.

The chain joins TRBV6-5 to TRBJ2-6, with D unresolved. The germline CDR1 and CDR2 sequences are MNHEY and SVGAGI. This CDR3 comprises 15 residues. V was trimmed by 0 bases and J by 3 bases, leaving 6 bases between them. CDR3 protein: CASSYSYGGANVLTF. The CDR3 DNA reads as TGTGCCAGCAGTTACTCGTACGGTGGGGCCAACGTCCTGACTTTC.

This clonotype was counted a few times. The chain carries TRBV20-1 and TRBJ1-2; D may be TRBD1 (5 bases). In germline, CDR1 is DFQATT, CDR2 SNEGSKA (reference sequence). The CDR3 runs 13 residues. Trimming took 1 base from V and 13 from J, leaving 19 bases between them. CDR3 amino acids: CSARAHLGAFITF. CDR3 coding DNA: TGCAGTGCTAGAGCCCACCTCGGGGCTTTCATCACCTTC.

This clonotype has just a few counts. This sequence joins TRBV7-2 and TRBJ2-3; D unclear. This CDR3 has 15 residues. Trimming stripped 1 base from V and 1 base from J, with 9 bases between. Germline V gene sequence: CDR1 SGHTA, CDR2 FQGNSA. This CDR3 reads CASSLGSAGTDTQYF. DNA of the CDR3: TGTGCCAGCAGCTTAGGGTCCGCCGGCACAGATACGCAGTATTTT.

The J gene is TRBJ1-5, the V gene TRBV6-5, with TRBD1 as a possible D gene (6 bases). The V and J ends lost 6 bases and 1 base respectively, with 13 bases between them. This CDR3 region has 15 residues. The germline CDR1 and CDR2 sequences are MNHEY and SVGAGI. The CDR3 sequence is CASRPGASSNQPQHF. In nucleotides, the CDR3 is TGTGCCAGCAGGCCAGGGGCGTCGAGCAATCAGCCCCAGCATTTT.

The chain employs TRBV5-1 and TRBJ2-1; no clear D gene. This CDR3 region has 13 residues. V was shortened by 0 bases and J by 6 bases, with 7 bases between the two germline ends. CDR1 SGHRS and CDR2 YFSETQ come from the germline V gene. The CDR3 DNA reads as TGCGCCAGCAGCTTGGGACCTTCCAATGAGCAGTTCTTC. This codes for CASSLGPSNEQFF.

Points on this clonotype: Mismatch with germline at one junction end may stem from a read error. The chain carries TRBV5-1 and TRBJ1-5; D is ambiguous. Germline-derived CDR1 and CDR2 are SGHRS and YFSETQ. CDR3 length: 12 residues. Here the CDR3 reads CASSSQNQPKHF. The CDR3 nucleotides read TGCGCCAGCAGCTCACAGAATCAGCCCAAGCATTTT.

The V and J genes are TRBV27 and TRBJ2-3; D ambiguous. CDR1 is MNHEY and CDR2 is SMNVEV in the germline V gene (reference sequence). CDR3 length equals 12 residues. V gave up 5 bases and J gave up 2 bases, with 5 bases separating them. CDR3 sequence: CASSDVTDTQYF. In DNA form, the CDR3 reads TGTGCCAGCAGTGACGTCACAGATACGCAGTATTTT.